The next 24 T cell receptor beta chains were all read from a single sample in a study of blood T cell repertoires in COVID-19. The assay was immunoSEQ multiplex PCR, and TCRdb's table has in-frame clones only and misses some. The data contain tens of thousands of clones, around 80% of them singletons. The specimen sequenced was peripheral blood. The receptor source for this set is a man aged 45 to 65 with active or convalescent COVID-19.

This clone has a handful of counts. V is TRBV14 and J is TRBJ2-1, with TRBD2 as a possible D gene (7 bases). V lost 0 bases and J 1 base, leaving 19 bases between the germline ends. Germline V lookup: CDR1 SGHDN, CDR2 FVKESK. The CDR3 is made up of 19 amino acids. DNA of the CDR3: TGTGCCAGCAGCCAAGATTTCGCGGGGGCCGCCTCATCCTACAATGAGCAGTTCTTC. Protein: CASSQDFAGAASSYNEQFF.

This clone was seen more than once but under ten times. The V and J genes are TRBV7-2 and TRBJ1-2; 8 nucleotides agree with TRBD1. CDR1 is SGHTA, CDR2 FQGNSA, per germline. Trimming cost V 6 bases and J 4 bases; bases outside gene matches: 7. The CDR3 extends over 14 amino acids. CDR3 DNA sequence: TGTGCCAGCAGTCGGGGACAGGACCTCTATGGCTACACCTTC. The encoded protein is CASSRGQDLYGYTF.

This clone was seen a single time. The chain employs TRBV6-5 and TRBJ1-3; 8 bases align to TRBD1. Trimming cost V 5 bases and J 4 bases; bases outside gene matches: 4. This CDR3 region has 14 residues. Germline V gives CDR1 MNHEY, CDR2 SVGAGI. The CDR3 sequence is CASSRTGTGNTIYF. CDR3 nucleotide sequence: TGTGCCAGCAGTCGGACAGGGACGGGAAACACCATATATTTT.

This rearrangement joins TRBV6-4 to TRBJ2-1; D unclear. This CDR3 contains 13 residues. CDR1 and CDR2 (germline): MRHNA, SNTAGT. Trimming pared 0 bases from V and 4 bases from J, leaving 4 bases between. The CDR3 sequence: CASSDSEYNEQFF. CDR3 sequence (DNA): TGTGCCAGCAGTGACTCGGAGTACAATGAGCAGTTCTTC.

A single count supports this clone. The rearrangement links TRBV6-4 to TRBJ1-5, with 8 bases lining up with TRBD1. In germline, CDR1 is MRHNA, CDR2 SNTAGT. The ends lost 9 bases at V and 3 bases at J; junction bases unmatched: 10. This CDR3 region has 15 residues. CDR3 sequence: CARAVPGGLNQPQHF. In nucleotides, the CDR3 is TGTGCCAGGGCGGTGCCAGGGGGCCTCAATCAGCCCCAGCATTTT.

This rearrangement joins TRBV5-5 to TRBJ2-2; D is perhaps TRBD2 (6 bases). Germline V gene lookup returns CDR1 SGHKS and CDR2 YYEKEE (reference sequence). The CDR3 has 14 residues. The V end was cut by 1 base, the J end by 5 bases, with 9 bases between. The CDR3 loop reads CASSLRGGTGELFF. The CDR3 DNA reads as TGTGCCAGCAGCTTGAGGGGAGGTACCGGGGAGCTGTTTTTT.

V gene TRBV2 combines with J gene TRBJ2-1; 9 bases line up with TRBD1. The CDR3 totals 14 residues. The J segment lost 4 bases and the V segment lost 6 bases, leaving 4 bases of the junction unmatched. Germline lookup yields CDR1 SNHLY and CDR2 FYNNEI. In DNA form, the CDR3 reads TGTGCCAGCAGGGGGACAGGGTCGTACAATGAGCAGTTCTTC. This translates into CASRGTGSYNEQFF.

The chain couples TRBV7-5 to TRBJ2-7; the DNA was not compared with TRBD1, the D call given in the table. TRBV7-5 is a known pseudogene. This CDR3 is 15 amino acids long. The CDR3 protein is CVRSCTGDPRSEQYF. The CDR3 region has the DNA TGTGTCAGAAGCTGTACAGGGGATCCAAGGAGCGAGCAGTACTTC.

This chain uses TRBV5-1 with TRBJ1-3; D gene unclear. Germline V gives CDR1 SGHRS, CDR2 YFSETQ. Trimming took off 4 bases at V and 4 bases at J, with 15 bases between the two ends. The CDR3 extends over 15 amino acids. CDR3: CASSVSGGSGNTIYF. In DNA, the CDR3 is TGCGCCAGCAGCGTCTCCGGAGGATCAGGAAACACCATATATTTT.

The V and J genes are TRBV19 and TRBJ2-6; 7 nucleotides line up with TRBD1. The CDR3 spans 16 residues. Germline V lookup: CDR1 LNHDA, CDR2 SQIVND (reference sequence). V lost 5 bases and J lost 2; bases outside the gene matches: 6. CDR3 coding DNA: TGTGCCAGTAGTTCCGACAGGGTACCTGGGGCCAACGTCCTGACTTTC. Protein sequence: CASSSDRVPGANVLTF.

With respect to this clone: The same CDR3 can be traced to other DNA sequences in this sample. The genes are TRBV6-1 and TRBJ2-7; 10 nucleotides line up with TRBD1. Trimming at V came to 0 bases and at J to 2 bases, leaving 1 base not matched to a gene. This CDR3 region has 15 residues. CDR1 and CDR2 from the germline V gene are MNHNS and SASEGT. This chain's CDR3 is CASSEAGTGAYEQYF. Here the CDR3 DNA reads TGTGCCAGCAGTGAAGCCGGGACAGGGGCCTACGAGCAGTACTTC.

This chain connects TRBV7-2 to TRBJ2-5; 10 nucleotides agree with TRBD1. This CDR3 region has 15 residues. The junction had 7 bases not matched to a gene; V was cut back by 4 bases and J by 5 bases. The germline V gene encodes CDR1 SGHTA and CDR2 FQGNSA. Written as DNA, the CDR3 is TGTGCCAGCAGCTCCCAGACAGGGGGCAGGGAGACCCAGTACTTC. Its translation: CASSSQTGGRETQYF.

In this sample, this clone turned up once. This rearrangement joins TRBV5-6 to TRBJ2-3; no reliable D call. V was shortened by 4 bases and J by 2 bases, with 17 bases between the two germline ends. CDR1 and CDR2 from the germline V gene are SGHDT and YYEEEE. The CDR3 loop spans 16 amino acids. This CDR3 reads CASSLFALFPTDTQYF. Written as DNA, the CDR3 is TGTGCCAGCAGCCTATTTGCCCTTTTTCCCACAGATACGCAGTATTTT.

CDR3 DNA sequence: TGTGCCAGCAGCTCCCTAGCGCAGTACAATGAGCAGTTCTTC. Amino acid sequence: CASSSLAQYNEQFF. V is TRBV6-2 or TRBV6-3 and J is TRBJ2-1; maybe TRBD2 (6 bases). The CDR3 covers 14 residues. Between the trimmed V and J ends, which lost 6 bases and 4 bases, there was a span of 13 bases. From germline, CDR1 is MNHEY and CDR2 SVGEGT.

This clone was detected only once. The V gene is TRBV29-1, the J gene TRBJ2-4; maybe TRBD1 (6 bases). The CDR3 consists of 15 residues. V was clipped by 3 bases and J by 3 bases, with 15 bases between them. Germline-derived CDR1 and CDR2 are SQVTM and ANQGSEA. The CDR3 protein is CSVEGSGAGKNIQYF. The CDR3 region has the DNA TGCAGCGTTGAGGGTTCAGGGGCGGGCAAAAACATTCAGTACTTC.

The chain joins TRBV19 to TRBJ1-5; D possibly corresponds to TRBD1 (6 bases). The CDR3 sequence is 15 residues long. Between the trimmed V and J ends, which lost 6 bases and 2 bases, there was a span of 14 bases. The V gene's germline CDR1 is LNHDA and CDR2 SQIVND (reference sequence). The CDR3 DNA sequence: TGTGCCAGTAGCCCCATAGGGGGTGGCAATCAGCCCCAGCATTTT. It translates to CASSPIGGGNQPQHF.

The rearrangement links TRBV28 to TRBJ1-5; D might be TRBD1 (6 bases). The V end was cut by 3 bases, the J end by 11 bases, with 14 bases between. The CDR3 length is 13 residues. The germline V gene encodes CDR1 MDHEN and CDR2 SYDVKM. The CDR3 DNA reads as TGTGCCAGCAGTTTTCAGGGGTCCGAGGCCCAGCATTTT. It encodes CASSFQGSEAQHF.

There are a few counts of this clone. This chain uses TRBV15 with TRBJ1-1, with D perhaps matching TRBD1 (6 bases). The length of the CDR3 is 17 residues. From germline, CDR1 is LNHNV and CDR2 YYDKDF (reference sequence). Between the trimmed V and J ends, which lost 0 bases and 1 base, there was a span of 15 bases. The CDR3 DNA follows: TGTGCCACCAGCAGAGATTATGTGGGGGCGGGGAACACTGAAGCTTTCTTT. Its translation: CATSRDYVGAGNTEAFF.

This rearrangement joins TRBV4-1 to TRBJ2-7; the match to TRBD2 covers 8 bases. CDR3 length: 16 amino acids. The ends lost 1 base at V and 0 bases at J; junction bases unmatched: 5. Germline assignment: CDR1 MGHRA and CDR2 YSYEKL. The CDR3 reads CASSQVAGGFSYEQYF. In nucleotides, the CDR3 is TGCGCCAGCAGCCAAGTCGCGGGGGGCTTCTCCTACGAGCAGTACTTC.

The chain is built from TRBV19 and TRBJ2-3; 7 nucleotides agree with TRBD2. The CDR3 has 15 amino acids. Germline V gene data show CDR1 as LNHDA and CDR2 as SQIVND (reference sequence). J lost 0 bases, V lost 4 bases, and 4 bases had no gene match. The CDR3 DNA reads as TGTGCCAGTAGTAAGGGACTAACTAGCACAGATACGCAGTATTTT. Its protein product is CASSKGLTSTDTQYF.

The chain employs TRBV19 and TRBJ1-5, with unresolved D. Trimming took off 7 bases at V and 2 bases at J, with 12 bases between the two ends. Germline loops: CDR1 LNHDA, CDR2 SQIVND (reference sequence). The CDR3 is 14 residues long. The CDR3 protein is CASKEGGGNQPQHF. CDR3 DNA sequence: TGTGCCAGTAAGGAGGGTGGAGGCAATCAGCCCCAGCATTTT.

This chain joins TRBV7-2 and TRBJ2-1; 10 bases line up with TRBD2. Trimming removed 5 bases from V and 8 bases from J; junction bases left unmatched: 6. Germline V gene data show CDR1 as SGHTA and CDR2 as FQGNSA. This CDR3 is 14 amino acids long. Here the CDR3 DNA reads TGTGCCAGCAGCATTAGCGGGGGGAGAGATGAGCAGTTCTTC. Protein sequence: CASSISGGRDEQFF.

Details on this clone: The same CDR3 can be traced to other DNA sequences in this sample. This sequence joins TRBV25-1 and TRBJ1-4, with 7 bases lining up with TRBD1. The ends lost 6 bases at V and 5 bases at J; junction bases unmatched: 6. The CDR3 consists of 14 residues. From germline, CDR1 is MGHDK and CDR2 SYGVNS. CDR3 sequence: CASRPTGTNEKLFF. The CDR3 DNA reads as TGTGCCAGCAGGCCGACAGGGACGAATGAAAAACTGTTTTTT.

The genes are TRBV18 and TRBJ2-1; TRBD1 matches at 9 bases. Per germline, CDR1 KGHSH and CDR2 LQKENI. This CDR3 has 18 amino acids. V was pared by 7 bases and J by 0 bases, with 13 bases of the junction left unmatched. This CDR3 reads CASYRNGQGLTSYNEQFF. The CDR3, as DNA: TGTGCCAGCTACAGAAACGGACAGGGGTTAACCTCCTACAATGAGCAGTTCTTC.